One and the same sample provided the 4 T cell receptor beta chains below, sequenced in a study of cytomegalovirus exposure and HLA in healthy donors (dated by TCRdb to about 2017). Library generation was performed with the immunoSEQ multiplex PCR assay. Imported from immuneACCESS, the table was reduced by TCRdb to in-frame sequences with V and J called. These copies leave out some clones; in studies compared against another copy, an unresolved V gene accounts for under half, and the cause of the remainder is not known. The sample has roughly 80,000 clones on record, around 94% of them singletons. 2.1% of the sample is taken by the ten largest. The material sequenced was PBMCs. These TCRs come from a woman in her late teens or twenties in good health and CMV-seronegative.

This clone was counted only a few times. V and J are TRBV2 and TRBJ2-7; 11 bases are a match to TRBD2. This CDR3 spans 15 amino acids. Germline assignment: CDR1 SNHLY and CDR2 FYNNEI. Trimming took 4 bases from V and 3 from J; bases not matched to a gene: 5. This CDR3 reads CASSGIAGGHYEQYF. CDR3 nucleotide sequence: TGTGCCAGCAGTGGAATAGCGGGGGGGCACTACGAGCAGTACTTC.

The chain combines TRBV19 with TRBJ2-5, with a possible D match to TRBD2 (5 bases). V was cut by 1 base and J by 5 bases, with 14 bases left in between. Germline CDR1 and CDR2: LNHDA and SQIVND (reference sequence). This CDR3 is 15 amino acids long. DNA for the CDR3: TGTGCCAGTAGTATAGGAGGCGGACGGAGGGAGACCCAGTACTTC. The encoded protein is CASSIGGGRRETQYF.

This clone was detected once. V and J are TRBV30 and TRBJ1-2; 8 bases align to TRBD1. The V segment lost 2 bases and the J segment 5 bases; nucleotides outside the gene matches: 10. Germline loops: CDR1 GTSNPN, CDR2 SVGIG (reference sequence). CDR3 length equals 15 residues. The CDR3 nucleotides read TGTGCCTGGAGTCTCGGCCGGACAGGGCCATATGGCTACACCTTC. This codes for CAWSLGRTGPYGYTF.

The rearrangement joins TRBV25-1 to TRBJ2-1; D is perhaps TRBD1 (6 bases). This CDR3 is 14 amino acids long. The germline CDR1 and CDR2 sequences are MGHDK and SYGVNS. V shed 1 base and J shed 2 bases, with 6 bases lying between them. The CDR3 loop reads CASSESGAYNEQFF. CDR3 nucleotides: TGTGCCAGCAGTGAATCAGGGGCCTACAATGAGCAGTTCTTC.